This note documents a single TCR beta chain sequence. Its cognate antigen has yet to be identified. No per-base quality is available; no much larger clone lies one base away. In total, 666 healthy bone marrow donors made up the cohort. At the time of sampling, every cohort member was nominally healthy, though immune exposures that went unrecorded were likely present. The donor tested CMV seropositive, placing the donor among the 290 or so seropositive members of the cohort. Each donor provided a peripheral blood sample, and peripheral blood mononuclear cells were used for TCR beta sequencing. Genomic DNA extraction from the blood cell samples was performed with the Qiagen DNeasy Blood Extraction Kit. This sample is drawn from a study of cytomegalovirus exposure and HLA in healthy donors (dated by TCRdb to 2016 to 2017). About the investigation overall: An earlier analysis of 587 of the donors reported approximately 290 Gb of sequence data and 100 million to 130 million unique TCR beta sequences from approximately 180 million T cells. To study patterns of TCR occurrence, a later analysis re-analyzed previously published TCR beta repertoires from around 700 donors and added high-resolution HLA genotyping. All discovery cohort repertoires had been generated using a single sequencing platform. Along with the approximately 650-subject first cohort, a separate validation cohort of about 110 different subjects was used. Approximately 310 gigabases of sequencing data and 70 million to 85 million unique TCR sequences were included in an early release covering about 600 HLA-typed donors. The study profiled the T cell repertoires of 550 to 700 subjects by immunosequencing and related them to cytomegalovirus serostatus. The study aimed to test whether signatures of past pathogen exposure could be identified by cataloging public T cell receptors. Among the roughly 370 genotyped donors, around 79% belonged to the genetic ancestry cluster associated with self-reported Caucasian donors. The study combined high-throughput TCR immunosequencing, statistical association of individual TCRs with disease status, and machine learning to predict cytomegalovirus infection status. A handful of DR-DQ haplotypes were handled as single units for association and clustering because linkage in the cohort was strong. An earlier analysis of 587 of the donors applied high-throughput TCR beta sequencing to assess whether each TCR beta V gene segment acted as functional or pseudogenic. Donor age, sex, ethnicity and CMV serostatus were compiled together with the repertoire data. The later analysis used no new phenotypic data to find candidate immune exposures, relying instead on TCR beta sequences and their occurrence across donors. The number of donors typed differed by locus, with about 620-630 for A, B, C, DRB1 and DQB1, around 500 for DQA1, approximately 580 for DPA1, and over 400 for DPB1. HLA typing included class I and class II loci at four-digit resolution. A later genetic analysis used genome-wide SNP genotypes for about three fifths of the 666 donors, treating that subset as a discovery cohort. On average, roughly 240,000 unique TCR beta nucleotide sequences were sequenced per donor among 398 genotyped donors of the cohort, with roughly 19% of those sequences being non-productive.

Measured from the cysteine to the phenylalanine, the CDR3 is 14 residues long. Just CDR3 DNA is preserved here, 42 bases in frame from base 1. Per the germline V gene, MDHEN is the CDR1 and SYDVKM is the CDR2. From V the trimming removes 7 bases and from J it removes 4 bases, while the gene matches leave 8 bases of the junction unaccounted for. Broad study findings and their caveats: According to a later analysis, parvovirus B19, influenza, CMV and Epstein-Barr virus appeared linked to several top co-occurrence clusters. Because some donors lacked HLA typing at each locus, the association tests relied only on the typed subset. A later analysis found that TCR association rates varied across HLA loci, with DRB1 alleles showing the most associated TCRs and HLA-C alleles the fewest. Compared with the roughly 700-donor mean, donors in an Asian-associated ancestry cluster had fewer N-insertions in productive TCRs, according to a later genetic analysis. In a later analysis, most CMV-associated TCR beta chains were found to appear HLA-restricted, with HLA associations seemingly driven largely by CMV exposure. Assigning TCR associations to individual alleles was difficult when HLA alleles, especially DR and DQ, strongly co-occurred. The earlier analysis of a few hundred of the donors excluded fewer than 20 rarely observed V segments, including chromosome 9 orphons, because counts were too low. Compared with equally common non-associated chains, HLA-associated TCR beta chains in a later analysis were more clonally expanded and had lower generation probabilities. The classifier was reported to diagnose cytomegalovirus status with high specificity and sensitivity in both the original and validation cohorts. Most TCR sequences were seen in very few donors, while some public TCRs were found in many individuals. Three of the identified cytomegalovirus-associated TCR beta chains were confirmed in vitro to be specific for cytomegalovirus antigens. The study gave a list of under 200 TCR beta chains associated with cytomegalovirus. Linkage disequilibrium might explain the correlated functional status among segregating V segments, but an unknown experimental factor could not be excluded. The 87-base-pair reads could not distinguish some IMGT-functional V segments, including TRBV6-2 and TRBV6-3, so those segments were excluded. The only immune exposure information available for the cohort was CMV serostatus. In a later genetic analysis, a missense DCLRE1C variant was associated with V-gene and J-gene trimming of TCR beta chains, and the association was replicated in an independent cohort. The presence/absence analyses assumed that sequencing depth was roughly uniform across donors, and that assumption may not be true. The sequencing pipeline was judged likely to have produced a cluster of highly shared sequence variants as a technical artifact. Broadly in line with IMGT annotations, most TCR beta V segments showed up in productive rearrangements about 87% or about 30% of the time in an earlier analysis of several hundred of the donors. Specific HLA alleles were associated with 15,000 to 20,000 TCR beta sequences at a false discovery rate of 0.05 in a later analysis. This cohort had only TCR beta chains sequenced, and the lack of alpha or paired-chain data limited which features could be detected. According to the authors, the approach could potentially be generalized to other disease states and immunological phenotypes. A further reported finding was that TCR beta sequences accurately predicted the HLA-A and HLA-B alleles for most subjects in the first cohort.

Library prep was done by the immunoSEQ multiplex PCR assay. For the multiplex PCR, a mixture combining 60 forward primers for TCR Vbeta segments and 13 reverse primers for TCR Jbeta segments was used. A multiplex PCR assay on genomic DNA amplified the CDR3 region of rearranged TCR beta genes. On the Illumina HiSeq System, the amplified TCR beta libraries were sequenced as 87-base-pair reads. The original pipeline was this. Across the roughly 600 repertoires, a later analysis counted some 80 million unique TCR beta chains, roughly 11 million of which were shared by at least two donors. Raw reads were error-corrected and collapsed into unique sequences with a nearest-neighbor algorithm that merged closely related sequences to remove PCR and sequencing errors. To assign V, D and J gene segments, CDR3 sequences were aligned to IMGT reference sequences. For a sequence to be retained, a match of at least six nucleotides to both a V gene segment and a J gene segment was required. Rearrangements were classified as productive when the CDR3 lacked stop codons and remained in frame with V and J, and all other rearrangements were classified as non-productive. Following IMGT convention, CDR3 was defined as the stretch from the second conserved V-encoded cysteine to the conserved J-encoded phenylalanine. The earlier analysis of 500 to 650 of the donors excluded any sequence lacking an unambiguous match to a single V gene segment. In an earlier analysis of approximately 590 of the donors, a V segment was called functional when productive rearrangements were above 56.7%, and segregating when the standard deviation between donors exceeded 5%. To diagnose cytomegalovirus status from the catalog of TCR beta chain sequences, a statistical classification framework was built. In a later analysis, V and J genes were assigned by comparing TCR nucleotide sequences against IMGT/GENE-DB human TR gene sequences. The TCRdist pipeline was used in a later analysis to assign CDR3 sequences and most-parsimonious VDJ recombination scenarios. In a later analysis, each TCR beta chain was defined by its CDR3 amino acid sequence together with its V-gene family, and reads without a unique V-gene family were excluded. As a way to deal with suspected cross-contamination and a sequencing artifact, a later analysis dropped roughly 620 nucleotide sequences that were highly shared and had low generation probability. In a later analysis, a clonal expansion index was calculated for each public chain from normalized within-repertoire ranks of inferred template counts. Generation probabilities in a later analysis came from a VDJ recombination model fitted to out-of-frame rearrangements, and those results were checked against IGoR. In a later analysis, hypergeometric tests were used to score TCR-TCR, TCR-HLA and TCR-CMV co-occurrence, with a repertoire-size bias correction applied to TCR pairs. In a later analysis, false discovery rates were estimated by permuting HLA or CMV assignments 20 times. In a later analysis, co-occurring TCRs were grouped using DBSCAN, and TCRdist sequence similarity was added for clustering within HLA-allele-positive subsets. For co-occurrence clustering, repertoires with fewer than 30,000 or more than 120,000 public chains were excluded, along with five or six repertoires with anomalous nucleotide sharing. TCRdb stores this immuneACCESS table with in-frame sequences only. Part of the clones is absent; in the studies checked, under half of the shortfall reflects unresolved V genes, and no reason is known for the rest. Clone size and the V and J calls come from that table; the DNA yielded D and trimming. The sample table shows approximately 170,000 clones, and roughly 72% are seen once. The ten largest account for around 1.9% of the sample.

This receptor was obtained from a woman aged 30 to 39 in good health and CMV-seropositive. Sequences were obtained from PBMCs. The chain employs TRBV28 and TRBJ2-3; 7 junctional bases match TRBD1. The DNA reads TGTGCCAGCAACCCGTTAGGGGGCTCAGATACGCAGTATTTT. Translated, it gives CASNPLGGSDTQYF.